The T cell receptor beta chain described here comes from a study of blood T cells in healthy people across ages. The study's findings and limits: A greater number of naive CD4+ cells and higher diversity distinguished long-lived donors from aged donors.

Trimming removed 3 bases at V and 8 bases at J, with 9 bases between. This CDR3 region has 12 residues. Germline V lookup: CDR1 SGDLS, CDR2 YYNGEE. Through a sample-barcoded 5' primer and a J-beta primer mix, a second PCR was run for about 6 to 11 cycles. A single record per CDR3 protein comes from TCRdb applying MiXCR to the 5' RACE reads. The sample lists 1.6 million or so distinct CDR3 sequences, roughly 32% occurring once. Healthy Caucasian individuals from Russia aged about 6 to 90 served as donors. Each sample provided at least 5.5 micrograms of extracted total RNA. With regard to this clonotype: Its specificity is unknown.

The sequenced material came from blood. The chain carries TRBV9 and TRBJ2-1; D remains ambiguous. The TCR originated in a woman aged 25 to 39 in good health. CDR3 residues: CASSGRGHEQFF. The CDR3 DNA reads TGTGCCAGCAGCGGCCGTGGTCATGAGCAGTTCTTC.